This T cell receptor (beta chain) was sequenced during a study of OX40 agonist ivuxolimab in advanced cancers. V lost 9 bases and J lost 0; bases outside the gene matches: 10. The CDR3 covers 16 residues. Germline V gene data show CDR1 as LNHDA and CDR2 as SQIVND (reference sequence). Findings of the study overall: Individuals who were partial responders at 0.1-3.0 mg/kg had clonal expansion that ranked among the lowest.

Sequencing was performed with immunoSEQ multiplex PCR; in TCRdb, only in-frame clones are kept and a portion is missing. The table has about 58,000 clones, around 78% seen once. Note on this clone: The antigen is undetermined.

The sequences come from CD4+ or CD8+ T cells sorted from blood, collected in a trial of the OX40 agonist ivuxolimab. The chain links TRBV19 to TRBJ1-5; 8 nucleotides match TRBD1. The receptor comes from an adult with an advanced solid tumor such as melanoma, head and neck, liver or kidney cancer. The CDR3 here is CASHRGVHPSNQPQHF. CDR3 DNA: TGTGCCAGCCACAGGGGGGTCCACCCTAGCAATCAGCCCCAGCATTTT.